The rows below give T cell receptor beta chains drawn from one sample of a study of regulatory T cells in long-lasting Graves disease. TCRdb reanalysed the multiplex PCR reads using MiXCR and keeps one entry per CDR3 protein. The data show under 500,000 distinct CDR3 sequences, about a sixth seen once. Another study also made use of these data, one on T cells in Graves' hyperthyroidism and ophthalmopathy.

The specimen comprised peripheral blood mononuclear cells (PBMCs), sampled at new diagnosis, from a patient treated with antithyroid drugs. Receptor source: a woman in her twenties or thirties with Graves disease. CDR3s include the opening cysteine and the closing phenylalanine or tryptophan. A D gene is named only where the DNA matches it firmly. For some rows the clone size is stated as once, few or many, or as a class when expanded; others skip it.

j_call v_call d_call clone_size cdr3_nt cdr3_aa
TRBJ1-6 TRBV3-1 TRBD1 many TGTGCCAGCAGCCACCGGGACAGGGGCGCCTATAATTCACCCCTCCACTTT CASSHRDRGAYNSPLHF
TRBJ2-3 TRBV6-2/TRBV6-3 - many TGTGCCAGCAGTTACTCGATGAGCTGGGGCGCGACAGATACGCAGTATTTT CASSYSMSWGATDTQYF
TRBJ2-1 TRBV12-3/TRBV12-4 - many TGTGCCAGCACCCATAGCTCCTACAATGAGCAGTTCTTC CASTHSSYNEQFF
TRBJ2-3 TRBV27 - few TGTGCCAGCAGTGGGGGGGCCTCCTATAGCACAGATACGCAGTATTTT CASSGGASYSTDTQYF
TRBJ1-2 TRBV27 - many TGTGCCAGCAGTTTATCCCGGACAGCGACTTCCATCTATGGCTACACCTTC CASSLSRTATSIYGYTF
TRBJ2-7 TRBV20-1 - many TGCAGTACGGAAGTCCCGGGTTCCTACGAGCAGTACTTC CSTEVPGSYEQYF
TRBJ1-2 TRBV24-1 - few TGTGCCACCAGTCAACACAGGAGCGGCTATGGCTACACCTTC CATSQHRSGYGYTF
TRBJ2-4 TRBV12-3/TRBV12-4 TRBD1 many TGTGCCAGCAGTCCCCAACCAGGGGGCAAGAGCTTTCAGTACTTC CASSPQPGGKSFQYF
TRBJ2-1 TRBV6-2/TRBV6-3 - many TGTGCCAGCCGGGGGCAGGGGGTCTACAATGAGCAGTTCTTC CASRGQGVYNEQFF
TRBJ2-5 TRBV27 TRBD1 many TGTGCCAGCATGAGGGGGACAGTCCAAGAGACCCAGTACTTC CASMRGTVQETQYF
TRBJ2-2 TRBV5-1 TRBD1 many TGCGCCAGCAGCGAGAGACAGGGCACCGGGGAGCTGTTTTTT CASSERQGTGELFF
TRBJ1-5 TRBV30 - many TGTGCCTGGAGTGTTGGGGGAAGTTGGAATCAGCCCCAGCATTTT CAWSVGGSWNQPQHF
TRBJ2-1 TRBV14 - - TGTGCCAGCAGTCATAGGGGGGGGAATGAGCAGTTCTTC CASSHRGGNEQFF
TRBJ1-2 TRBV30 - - TGTGCCTGGAGTCTCCCCATGGGAAACTATGGCTACACCTTC CAWSLPMGNYGYTF
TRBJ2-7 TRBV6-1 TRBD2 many TGTGCCAGCAGTGCCCGGGGAGGGTCCTACGAGCAGTACTTC CASSARGGSYEQYF
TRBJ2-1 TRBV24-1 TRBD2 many TGTGCCACCAGTGATTTAGGCACTAGCGGGGACAATGAGCAGTTCTTC CATSDLGTSGDNEQFF
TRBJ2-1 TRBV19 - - TGTGCCAGTAGTATGCGAGGAGACTACAATGAGCAGTTCTTC CASSMRGDYNEQFF
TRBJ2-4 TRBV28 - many TGTGCCAGCGGAAGGCCAAGGGGGAACATTCAGTACTTC CASGRPRGNIQYF
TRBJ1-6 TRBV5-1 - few TGCGCCAGCAGCTTGGAAGAGTATAATTCACCCCTCCACTTT CASSLEEYNSPLHF
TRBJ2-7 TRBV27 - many TGTGCCACCGGGGGGCTAGGGGAGCAGTACTTC CATGGLGEQYF
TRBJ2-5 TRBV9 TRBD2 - TGTGCCAGCAGCGCTCCATCCGGACTAGCGGGAAGGGGGGAGACCCAGTACTTC CASSAPSGLAGRGETQYF
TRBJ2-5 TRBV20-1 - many TGCAGTGCTAGTCCCCACGCCGGTGGTAGCGGAGAGACCCAGTACTTC CSASPHAGGSGETQYF
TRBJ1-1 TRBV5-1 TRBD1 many TGCGCCAGCAGCTTGGGCGCTACAGGGGGAGTCACTGAAGCTTTCTTT CASSLGATGGVTEAFF
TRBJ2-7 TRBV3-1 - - TGTGCCAGCAGCTCCCGGCCTATCTACGAGCAGTACTTC CASSSRPIYEQYF
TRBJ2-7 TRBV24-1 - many TGTGCCACCAGTGATTTGCAGGGCCACGAGCAGTACTTC CATSDLQGHEQYF
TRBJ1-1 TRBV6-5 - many TGTGCCAGCAGTTACTCGGGGCAGGAAAACATGAACACTGAAGCTTTCTTT CASSYSGQENMNTEAFF
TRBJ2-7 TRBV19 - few TGTGCCAGTAGTATGGGTCACAGTCCCTCCTACGAGCAGTACTTC CASSMGHSPSYEQYF
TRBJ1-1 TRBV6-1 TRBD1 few TGTGCCAGCATTAACAGGGGAATGAACACTGAAGCTTTCTTT CASINRGMNTEAFF
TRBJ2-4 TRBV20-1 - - TGCAGTTCTACCCACGGGCAAGCCAAAAACATTCAGTACTTC CSSTHGQAKNIQYF
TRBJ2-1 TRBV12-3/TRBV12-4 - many TGTGCCAGCAGCCCGAGACAGGCAACCTACAATGAGCAGTTCTTC CASSPRQATYNEQFF
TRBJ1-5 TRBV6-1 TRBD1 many TGTGCCAGCAGGGAAAGACAGGGGGGTCGAGGTGAGCCCCAGCATTTT CASRERQGGRGEPQHF
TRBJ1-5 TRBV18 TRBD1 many TGTGCCAGCTCATTTCCGGGACAGGGGGCGGATGACCAGCATTTT CASSFPGQGADDQHF
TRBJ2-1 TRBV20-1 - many TGCAGGAAGAGGACCCGCCTACCCAGGGTCAATGAGCAGTTCTTC CRKRTRLPRVNEQFF
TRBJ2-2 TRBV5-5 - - TGTGCCAGCAGCTCGGAGCTGAGTTCCGGGGAGCTGTTTTTT CASSSELSSGELFF
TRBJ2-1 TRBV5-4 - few TGTGCCAGCAGTCGGCGGGACTTGGTCTTGTTCTTC CASSRRDLVLFF
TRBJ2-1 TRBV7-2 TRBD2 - TGTGCCAGCAGCTTAGAGCGGGGTGGGCAGTTCTTC CASSLERGGQFF
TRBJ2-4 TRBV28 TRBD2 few TGTGCCAGCCGGCCTCGTGGGGGAGGGAAAAACATTCAGTACTTC CASRPRGGGKNIQYF
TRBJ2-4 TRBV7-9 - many TGTGCCAGCAGCTTTACCAGGGAAAACATTCAGTACTTC CASSFTRENIQYF
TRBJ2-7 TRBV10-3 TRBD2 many TGTGCCATCAGTGGCGGGACTAGCGGGACCTACGAGCAGTACTTC CAISGGTSGTYEQYF
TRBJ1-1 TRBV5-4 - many TGTGCCAGCAGCCCCCTGGGGTATGAGGCCACTGAAGCTTTCTTT CASSPLGYEATEAFF
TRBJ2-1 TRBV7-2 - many TGTGCCAGCAGCTTAGGAAGCCTTACTGAGCAGTTCTTC CASSLGSLTEQFF
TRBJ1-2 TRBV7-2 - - TGTGCCAGCAGGGTCGGTGGGGGGGACTATGGCTACACCTTC CASRVGGGDYGYTF
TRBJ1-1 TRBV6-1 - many TGTGCCAGCATTGGGATGAACACTGAAGCTTTCTTT CASIGMNTEAFF
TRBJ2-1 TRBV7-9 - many TGTGCCAGCAGCCCAACTAGCAATGAGCAGTTCTTC CASSPTSNEQFF
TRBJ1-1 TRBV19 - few TGTGCCAGTATGATGACAGTCATGAACACTGAAGCTTTCTTT CASMMTVMNTEAFF
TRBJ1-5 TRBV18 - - TGTGCCAGCTCACCGGCGGGGGGGGAACAGCCCCAGCATTTT CASSPAGGEQPQHF
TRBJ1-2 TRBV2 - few TGTGCCAGCAGTGGCCCGGACCGATACTATGGCTACACCTTC CASSGPDRYYGYTF
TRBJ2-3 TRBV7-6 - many TGTGCCAGCAGCCTCAGGGTATCTAGCACAGATACGCAGTATTTT CASSLRVSSTDTQYF
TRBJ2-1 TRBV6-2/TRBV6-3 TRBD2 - TGTGCCAGCAGAATAGCGGGGACCTCCTACAATGAGCAGTTCTTC CASRIAGTSYNEQFF
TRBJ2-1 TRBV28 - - TGTGCCAGCACCCTCCCCTTGGGGCTGGAGCAGTTCTTC CASTLPLGLEQFF
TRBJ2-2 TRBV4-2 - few TGTGCCAGCAGCCAAGAAGTCGGGGAGCTGTTTTTT CASSQEVGELFF
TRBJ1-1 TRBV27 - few TGTGCCGTGGGGAACACTGAAGCTTTCTTT CAVGNTEAFF
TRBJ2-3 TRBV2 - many TGTGCCAGCAGTGTACGGGGGGATACGCAGTATTTT CASSVRGDTQYF
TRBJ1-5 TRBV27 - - TGTGCCAGCAGTTTCGAGGGGCGAAATCAGCCCCAGCATTTT CASSFEGRNQPQHF
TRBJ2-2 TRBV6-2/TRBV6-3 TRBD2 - TGTGCCAGCAACCTTGGGACTAGCGGGATCACCGGGGAGCTGTTTTTT CASNLGTSGITGELFF
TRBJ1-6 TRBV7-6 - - TGTGCCAGCAGCAAACAGGGAAGGAGTAATTCACCCCTCCACTTT CASSKQGRSNSPLHF
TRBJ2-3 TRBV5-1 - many TGCGCCAGCAGCTTGGACCGGCACCTTGATACGCAGTATTTT CASSLDRHLDTQYF